The rows below give T cell receptor beta chains drawn from one sample of a study of T cells in Graves' hyperthyroidism and ophthalmopathy. TCRdb called the multiplex PCR reads again in MiXCR, with one record for every CDR3 protein. The table has about 760,000 distinct CDR3 sequences, roughly a third seen once. The sequenced material came from blood. The receptors were gathered from a woman aged 40-49 years with Graves' hyperthyroidism. Each CDR3 is given with its conserved first and last residue. A D gene is named only where the DNA matches it firmly. Clone size is given for some rows only: seen once, a few or many times, or a class if the clone is expanded.

many	NA	TRBV13	TRBJ2-7	CASSLGPGQGYF	TGTGCCAGCAGCTTAGGACCGGGACAAGGGTACTTC
many	NA	TRBV24-1	TRBJ1-2	CATSDFGQGGGYTF	TGTGCCACCAGTGATTTCGGCCAGGGCGGGGGCTACACCTTC
many	TRBD1	TRBV12-3/TRBV12-4	TRBJ2-7	CASRNLGQGIYEQYF	TGTGCCAGCCGAAACCTGGGACAGGGTATCTACGAGCAGTACTTC
NA	TRBD2	TRBV13	TRBJ2-7	CASSLAGGPYGQYF	TGTGCCAGCAGCTTAGCGGGGGGGCCCTACGGGCAGTACTTC
many	NA	TRBV12-3/TRBV12-4	TRBJ1-2	CASSSSAFYGYTF	TGTGCCAGCAGTTCTTCAGCTTTCTATGGCTACACCTTC
few	NA	TRBV9	TRBJ1-3	CASSVGGYGNTIYF	TGTGCCAGCAGCGTAGGGGGCTACGGAAACACCATATATTTT
few	NA	TRBV15	TRBJ2-7	CATSSPGVAAGSSYEQYF	TGTGCCACCAGCAGCCCTGGGGTGGCGGCAGGCAGCTCCTACGAGCAGTACTTC
NA	NA	TRBV19	TRBJ1-6	CASTPALFESPLHF	TGTGCCAGTACCCCGGCCCTGTTTGAATCACCCCTCCACTTT
few	NA	TRBV10-3	TRBJ2-5	CASTFRLGETQYF	TGTGCCAGCACCTTCCGGCTGGGAGAGACCCAGTACTTC
once	TRBD2	TRBV11-2	TRBJ2-5	CASSAHGGSTGTQYF	TGTGCCAGCAGCGCGCACGGGGGGAGTACCGGGACCCAGTACTTC
NA	NA	TRBV9	TRBJ1-5	CASSYGAYQPQHF	TGTGCCAGCAGTTACGGGGCCTATCAGCCCCAGCATTTT
NA	TRBD2	TRBV6-5	TRBJ2-7	CASSTGAGSNYEQYF	TGTGCCAGCAGTACCGGAGCGGGATCAAACTACGAGCAGTACTTC
few	NA	TRBV24-1	TRBJ2-2	CATSTGEVGELFF	TGTGCCACCAGTACAGGGGAGGTCGGGGAGCTGTTTTTT
many	NA	TRBV7-9	TRBJ2-7	CASSPYGGNYEQYF	TGTGCCAGCAGCCCCTACGGGGGTAATTACGAGCAGTACTTC
many	NA	TRBV5-8	TRBJ1-1	CASSLVWFSVGTEAFF	TGTGCCAGCAGCTTGGTTTGGTTTTCGGTGGGGACTGAAGCTTTCTTT
many	NA	TRBV20-1	TRBJ1-4	CSASGYVNEKLFF	TGCAGTGCCTCGGGCTACGTTAATGAAAAACTGTTTTTT
NA	TRBD1	TRBV14	TRBJ1-2	CASSQTDRGPKGYTF	TGTGCCAGCAGCCAGACGGACAGGGGGCCAAAGGGCTACACCTTC
NA	NA	TRBV11-2	TRBJ2-7	CASSLVGGTFYEQYF	TGTGCCAGCAGCTTAGTTGGGGGGACCTTCTACGAGCAGTACTTC
NA	NA	TRBV4-1	TRBJ1-2	CASSQLPNIDGYTF	TGCGCCAGCAGCCAGCTCCCGAACATCGATGGCTACACCTTC
NA	NA	TRBV11-2	TRBJ1-4	CASSLIPRVRESSEKLFF	TGTGCCAGCAGCTTGATCCCCAGGGTTCGTGAATCCAGCGAAAAACTGTTTTTT
many	NA	TRBV29-1	TRBJ1-1	CSVGQEGTEAFF	TGCAGCGTTGGTCAAGAGGGAACTGAAGCTTTCTTT
many	NA	TRBV2	TRBJ2-7	CASSVRGSEQYF	TGTGCCAGCAGTGTTAGAGGGAGCGAGCAGTACTTC
many	TRBD1	TRBV20-1	TRBJ2-5	CSALRQGIPIVQETQYF	TGCAGTGCCCTCCGACAGGGAATTCCCATCGTCCAAGAGACCCAGTACTTC
many	TRBD1	TRBV19	TRBJ1-2	CASERTGGDYGYTF	TGTGCCAGTGAGAGGACAGGGGGCGACTATGGCTACACCTTC
NA	TRBD1	TRBV7-9	TRBJ2-7	CASSHRDRGVYEQYF	TGTGCCAGCAGCCACCGGGACAGGGGAGTGTACGAGCAGTACTTC
NA	TRBD1	TRBV2	TRBJ2-2	CASSRDRRNTGELFF	TGTGCCAGCAGTCGGGACAGGCGGAACACCGGGGAGCTGTTTTTT
once	NA	TRBV7-2	TRBJ1-6	CASSSPGGSYNSPLHF	TGTGCCAGCAGCTCACCGGGGGGGTCCTATAATTCACCCCTCCACTTT
NA	NA	TRBV5-1	TRBJ1-5	CASSLRTLSNSNQPQHF	TGCGCCAGCAGCCTGCGGACTTTATCAAATAGCAATCAGCCCCAGCATTTT
few	TRBD1	TRBV6-5	TRBJ1-2	CASSSGQRMGYTF	TGTGCCAGCAGTTCGGGACAGCGAATGGGCTACACCTTC
NA	TRBD2	TRBV14	TRBJ2-5	CASSQNLAGHETQYF	TGTGCCAGCAGCCAAAACCTAGCGGGACACGAGACCCAGTACTTC
NA	TRBD1	TRBV7-9	TRBJ2-7	CASSPLGRQGWSYGQYF	TGTGCCAGCAGCCCCTTAGGGAGACAGGGATGGTCCTACGGGCAGTACTTC
NA	TRBD1	TRBV12-3/TRBV12-4	TRBJ1-2	CASSLGTGFDGYTF	TGTGCCAGCAGTTTGGGGACAGGGTTTGATGGCTACACCTTC
NA	NA	TRBV19	TRBJ2-7	CASSPGQIFYEQYF	TGTGCCAGCAGTCCCGGACAGATTTTCTACGAGCAGTACTTC